Each of the 2 T cell receptor beta chains below was sequenced from the same sample in a study of OX40 agonist ivuxolimab in advanced cancers. Sequencing used immunoSEQ multiplex PCR; TCRdb keeps in-frame clones, though not all of them. Of under 75,000 clones detected, about 88% appear once; the ten largest clones hold approximately 0.8%. The source material was CD4+ or CD8+ T cells sorted from blood, sampled in a trial of the OX40 agonist ivuxolimab. Receptors were obtained from an adult with an advanced solid tumor such as melanoma, head and neck, liver or kidney cancer.

V and J are TRBV30 and TRBJ2-3; TRBD2 matches 7 bases. V dropped 2 bases and J dropped 10; count of bases not matched to a gene: 9. Germline CDR1 is GTSNPN and CDR2 is SVGIG (reference sequence). CDR3 size: 13 residues. The DNA for the CDR3 is TGTGCCTGGAGTCCCCGGCCTAGCGGCTCGCAGTATTTT. Translating it yields CAWSPRPSGSQYF. The variable domain in full, completed from reference TRBV30 and TRBJ2-3, reads SQTIHQWPATLVQPVGSPLSLECTVEGTSNPNLYWYRQAAGRGLQLLFYSVGIGQISSEVPQNLSASRPQDRQFILSSKKLLLSDSGFYLCAWSPRPSGSQYFGPGTRLTVL.

This chain connects TRBV27 to TRBJ2-4, with 7 bases lining up with TRBD1. This CDR3 has 17 amino acids. Germline CDR1 and CDR2: MNHEY and SMNVEV (reference sequence). With V trimmed by 5 bases and J by 2 bases, 12 bases remained unmatched. The CDR3 DNA reads as TGTGCCAGCAGTCCTACCTTGCGACAGGGACCCAAAAACATTCAGTACTTC. Its protein is CASSPTLRQGPKNIQYF.